The rows below give T cell receptor beta chains drawn from one sample of a study of blood T cell repertoires in COVID-19. Repertoires were generated with immunoSEQ multiplex PCR, while TCRdb's copy carries only in-frame clones and drops some. The table includes about 480,000 clones, roughly 89% detected once. Sequencing used peripheral blood. The receptor source for this set is a man between 18 and 35 years old with COVID-19, enrolled during active disease. Each CDR3 is given with its conserved first and last residue. Each record gives: clone size, J gene, D gene, V gene, CDR3 DNA, CDR3 protein. D genes are given only for firm matches. Expanded clones get a size class; other rows say once, few or many, or leave the size out.

NA,TRBJ2-2,NA,TRBV19,TGTGCCGGATCGAGGGTCCCCGGGGAGCTGTTTTTT,CAGSRVPGELFF
NA,TRBJ1-1,NA,TRBV11-2,TGTGCCAGCAGCTTAGGTATGAGCACTGAAGCTTTCTTT,CASSLGMSTEAFF
NA,TRBJ2-7,NA,TRBV11-2,TGTGCCAGCAGACATACCTACGAGCAGTACTTC,CASRHTYEQYF
NA,TRBJ1-6,TRBD1,TRBV2,TGTGCCAGCAACCACAGGACAGGGATTAATTCACCCCTCCACTTT,CASNHRTGINSPLHF
NA,TRBJ2-5,TRBD2,TRBV2,TGTGCCAGCATCATAGTAGCGGGAGTATTTGGGACCCAGTACTTC,CASIIVAGVFGTQYF
NA,TRBJ2-1,NA,TRBV5-1,TGCGCCAGCAGCTTGGCCAAGGGGGGAGGGACCTACAATGAGCAGTTCTTC,CASSLAKGGGTYNEQFF
NA,TRBJ2-6,TRBD2,TRBV6-2/TRBV6-3,TGTGCCAGCAGTCAATGGACTAGTCCTGGGGCCAACGTCCTGACTTTC,CASSQWTSPGANVLTF
NA,TRBJ2-1,TRBD2,TRBV7-8,TGTGCCAGCAGCACTACTAGCGGGGGAAAGAATGAGCAGTTCTTC,CASSTTSGGKNEQFF
few,TRBJ2-2,TRBD1,TRBV9,TGTGCCAGCAGCGCCCGACAGGGGGCGAACACCGGGGAGCTGTTTTTT,CASSARQGANTGELFF
NA,TRBJ1-1,NA,TRBV12-3/TRBV12-4,TGTGCCAGCAGTCCAGGGGACGGCACTGAAGCTTTCTTT,CASSPGDGTEAFF
NA,TRBJ1-4,TRBD1,TRBV19,TGTGCCAGTACCCTGAGAGGACAGGGGAGAAAACTGTTTTTT,CASTLRGQGRKLFF
NA,TRBJ1-1,NA,TRBV6-5,TGTGCCAGCAAACTGACGGGAACACAAGGAGCTTTCTTT,CASKLTGTQGAFF
NA,TRBJ2-1,NA,TRBV2,TGTGCCAGCAGGAGGGATGAGCAGTTCTTC,CASRRDEQFF
NA,TRBJ2-5,TRBD2,TRBV2,TGTGCCAGCAGACTAGCGCGGGCCCCAGAGACCCAGTACTTC,CASRLARAPETQYF
NA,TRBJ1-2,NA,TRBV4-1,TGCGCCAGCAGCCAAGGGGGCACTAACTATGGCTACACCTTC,CASSQGGTNYGYTF
NA,TRBJ1-1,TRBD1,TRBV19,TGTGCCAGTAGAGACAGGGGAAGGAGGACTGAAGCTTTCTTT,CASRDRGRRTEAFF